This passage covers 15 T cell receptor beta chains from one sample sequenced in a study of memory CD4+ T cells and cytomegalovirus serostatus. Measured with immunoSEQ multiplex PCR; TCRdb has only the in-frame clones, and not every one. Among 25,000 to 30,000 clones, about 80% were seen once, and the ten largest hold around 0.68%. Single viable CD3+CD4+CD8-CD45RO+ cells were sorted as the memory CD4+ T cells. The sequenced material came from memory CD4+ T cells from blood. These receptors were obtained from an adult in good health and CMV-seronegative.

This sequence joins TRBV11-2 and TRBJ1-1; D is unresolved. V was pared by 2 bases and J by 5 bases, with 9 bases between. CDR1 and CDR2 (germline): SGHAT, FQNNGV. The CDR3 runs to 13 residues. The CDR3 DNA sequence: TGTGCCAGCAGCTTATACAGAGGGACTGAAGCTTTCTTT. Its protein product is CASSLYRGTEAFF.

The CDR3 coding sequence is TGTGCCAGCAGCTTAATCAACACCTTCTCTGGAAACACCATATATTTT. It specifies CASSLINTFSGNTIYF. The chain carries TRBV7-9 and TRBJ1-3; D not certain. The CDR3 extends over 16 amino acids. Germline-derived CDR1 and CDR2 are SEHNR and FQNEAQ (reference sequence). V dropped 2 bases and J dropped 0 bases, with 11 bases sitting between them.

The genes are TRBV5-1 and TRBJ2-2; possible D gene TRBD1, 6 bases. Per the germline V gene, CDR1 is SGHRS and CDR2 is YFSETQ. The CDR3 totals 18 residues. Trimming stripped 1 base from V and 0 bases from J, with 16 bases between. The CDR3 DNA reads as TGCGCCAGCAGCTTGCTTCCCCGGCAGGGGACGAACACCGGGGAGCTGTTTTTT. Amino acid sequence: CASSLLPRQGTNTGELFF.

CDR3 loop: CASSERRVYTEAFF. As DNA, the CDR3 is TGTGCCAGCAGTGAACGGCGTGTGTACACTGAAGCTTTCTTT. The chain recombines TRBV2 with TRBJ1-1; D unresolved. Trimming took off 2 bases at V and 3 bases at J, with 10 bases between the two ends. The CDR3 is 14 residues long. Germline CDR1 and CDR2: SNHLY and FYNNEI.

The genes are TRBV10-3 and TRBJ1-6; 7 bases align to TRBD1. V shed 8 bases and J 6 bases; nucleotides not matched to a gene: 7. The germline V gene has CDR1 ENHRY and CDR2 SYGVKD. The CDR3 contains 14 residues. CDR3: CAISDPGGNSPLHF. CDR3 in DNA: TGTGCCATCTCGGACCCAGGGGGTAATTCACCCCTCCACTTT.

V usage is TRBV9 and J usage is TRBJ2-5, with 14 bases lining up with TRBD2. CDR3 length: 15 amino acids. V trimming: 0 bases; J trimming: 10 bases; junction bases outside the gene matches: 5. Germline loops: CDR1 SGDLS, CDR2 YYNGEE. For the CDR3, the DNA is TGTGCCAGCAGCGTAGCTACGGGACTAGCGGGGGACCAGTACTTC. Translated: CASSVATGLAGDQYF.

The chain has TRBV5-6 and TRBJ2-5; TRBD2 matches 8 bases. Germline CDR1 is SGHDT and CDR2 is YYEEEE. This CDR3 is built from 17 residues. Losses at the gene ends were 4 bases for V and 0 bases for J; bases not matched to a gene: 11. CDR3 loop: CASSRVGGGGYQETQYF. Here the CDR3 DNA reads TGTGCCAGCAGCCGGGTTGGGGGCGGGGGGTACCAAGAGACCCAGTACTTC.

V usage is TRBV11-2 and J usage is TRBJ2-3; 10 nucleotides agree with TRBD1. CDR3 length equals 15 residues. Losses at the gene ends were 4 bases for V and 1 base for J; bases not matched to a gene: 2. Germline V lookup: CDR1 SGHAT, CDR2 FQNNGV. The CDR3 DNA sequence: TGTGCCAGCAGCTGGGACAGGGGTGGCACAGATACGCAGTATTTT. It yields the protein CASSWDRGGTDTQYF.

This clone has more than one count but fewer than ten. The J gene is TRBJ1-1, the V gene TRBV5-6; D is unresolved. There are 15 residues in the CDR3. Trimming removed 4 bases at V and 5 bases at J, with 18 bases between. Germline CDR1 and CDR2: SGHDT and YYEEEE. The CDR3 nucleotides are TGTGCCAGCAGCCGGATGGCAACCGAAAAGACTGAAGCTTTCTTT. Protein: CASSRMATEKTEAFF.

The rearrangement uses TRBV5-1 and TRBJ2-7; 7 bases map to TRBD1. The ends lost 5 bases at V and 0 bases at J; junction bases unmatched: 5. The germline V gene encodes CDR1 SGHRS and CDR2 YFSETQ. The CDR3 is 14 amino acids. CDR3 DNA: TGCGCCAGCAGAAGAGGACAGGACTCCTACGAGCAGTACTTC. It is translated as CASRRGQDSYEQYF. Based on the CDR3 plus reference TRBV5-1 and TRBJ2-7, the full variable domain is KAGVTQTPRYLIKTRGQQVTLSCSPISGHRSVSWYQQTPGQGLQFLFEYFSETQRNKGNFPGRFSGRQFSNSRSEMNVSTLELGDSALYLCASRRGQDSYEQYFGPGTRLTVT.

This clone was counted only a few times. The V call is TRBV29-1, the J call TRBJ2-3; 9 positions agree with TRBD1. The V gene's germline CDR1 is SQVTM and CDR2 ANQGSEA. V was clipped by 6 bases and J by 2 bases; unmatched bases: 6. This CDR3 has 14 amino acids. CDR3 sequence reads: CSVLDRGNTDTQYF. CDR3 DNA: TGCAGCGTGTTAGACAGGGGGAACACAGATACGCAGTATTTT.

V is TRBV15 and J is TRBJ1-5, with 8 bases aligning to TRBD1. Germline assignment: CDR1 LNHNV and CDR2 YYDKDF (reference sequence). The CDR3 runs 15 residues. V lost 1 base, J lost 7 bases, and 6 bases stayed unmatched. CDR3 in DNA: TGTGCCACCAGCAGAGCAGGGGGCACGGAGCAGCCCCAGCATTTT. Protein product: CATSRAGGTEQPQHF. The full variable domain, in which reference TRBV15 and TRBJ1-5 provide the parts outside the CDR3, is DAMVIQNPRYQVTQFGKPVTLSCSQTLNHNVMYWYQQKSSQAPKLLFHYYDKDFNNEADTPDNFQSRRPNTSFCFLDIRSPGLGDTAMYLCATSRAGGTEQPQHFGDGTRLSIL.

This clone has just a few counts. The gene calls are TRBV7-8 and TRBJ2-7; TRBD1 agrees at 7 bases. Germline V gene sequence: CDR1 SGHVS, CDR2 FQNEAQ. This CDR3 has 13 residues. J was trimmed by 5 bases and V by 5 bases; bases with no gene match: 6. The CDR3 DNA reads TGTGCCAGCAGCCGCGACAGGGTGGACGAGCAGTACTTC. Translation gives CASSRDRVDEQYF.

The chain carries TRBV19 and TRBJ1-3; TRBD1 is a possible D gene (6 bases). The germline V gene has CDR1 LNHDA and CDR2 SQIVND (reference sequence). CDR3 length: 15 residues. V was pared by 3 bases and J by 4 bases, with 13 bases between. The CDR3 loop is CASSMPGASGNTIYF. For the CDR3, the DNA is TGTGCCAGTAGTATGCCAGGGGCGAGCGGAAACACCATATATTTT.

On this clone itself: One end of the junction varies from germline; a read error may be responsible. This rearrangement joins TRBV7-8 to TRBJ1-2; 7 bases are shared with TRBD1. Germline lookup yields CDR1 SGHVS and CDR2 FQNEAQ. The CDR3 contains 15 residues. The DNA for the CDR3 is TGTGCCAGCACCTTAATGGGACAGACTAACTATGGCTACACCTTC. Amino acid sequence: CASTLMGQTNYGYTF.